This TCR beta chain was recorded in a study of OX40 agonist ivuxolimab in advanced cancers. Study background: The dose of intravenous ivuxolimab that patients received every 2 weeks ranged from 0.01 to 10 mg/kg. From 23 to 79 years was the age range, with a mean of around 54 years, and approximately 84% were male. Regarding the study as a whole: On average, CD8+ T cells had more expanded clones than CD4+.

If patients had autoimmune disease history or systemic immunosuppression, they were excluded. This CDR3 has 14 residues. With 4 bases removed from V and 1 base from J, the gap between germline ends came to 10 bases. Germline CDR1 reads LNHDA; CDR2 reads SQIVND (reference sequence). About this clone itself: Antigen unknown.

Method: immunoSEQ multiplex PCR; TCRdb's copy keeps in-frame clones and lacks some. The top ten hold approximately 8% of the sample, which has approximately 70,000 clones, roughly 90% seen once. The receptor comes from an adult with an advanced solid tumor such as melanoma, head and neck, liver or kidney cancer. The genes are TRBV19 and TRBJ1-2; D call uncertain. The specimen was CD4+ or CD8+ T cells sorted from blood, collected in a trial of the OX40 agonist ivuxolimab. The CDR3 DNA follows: TGTGCCAGTAGTACCCAAGGCGTTAACTATGGCTACACCTTC. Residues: CASSTQGVNYGYTF.